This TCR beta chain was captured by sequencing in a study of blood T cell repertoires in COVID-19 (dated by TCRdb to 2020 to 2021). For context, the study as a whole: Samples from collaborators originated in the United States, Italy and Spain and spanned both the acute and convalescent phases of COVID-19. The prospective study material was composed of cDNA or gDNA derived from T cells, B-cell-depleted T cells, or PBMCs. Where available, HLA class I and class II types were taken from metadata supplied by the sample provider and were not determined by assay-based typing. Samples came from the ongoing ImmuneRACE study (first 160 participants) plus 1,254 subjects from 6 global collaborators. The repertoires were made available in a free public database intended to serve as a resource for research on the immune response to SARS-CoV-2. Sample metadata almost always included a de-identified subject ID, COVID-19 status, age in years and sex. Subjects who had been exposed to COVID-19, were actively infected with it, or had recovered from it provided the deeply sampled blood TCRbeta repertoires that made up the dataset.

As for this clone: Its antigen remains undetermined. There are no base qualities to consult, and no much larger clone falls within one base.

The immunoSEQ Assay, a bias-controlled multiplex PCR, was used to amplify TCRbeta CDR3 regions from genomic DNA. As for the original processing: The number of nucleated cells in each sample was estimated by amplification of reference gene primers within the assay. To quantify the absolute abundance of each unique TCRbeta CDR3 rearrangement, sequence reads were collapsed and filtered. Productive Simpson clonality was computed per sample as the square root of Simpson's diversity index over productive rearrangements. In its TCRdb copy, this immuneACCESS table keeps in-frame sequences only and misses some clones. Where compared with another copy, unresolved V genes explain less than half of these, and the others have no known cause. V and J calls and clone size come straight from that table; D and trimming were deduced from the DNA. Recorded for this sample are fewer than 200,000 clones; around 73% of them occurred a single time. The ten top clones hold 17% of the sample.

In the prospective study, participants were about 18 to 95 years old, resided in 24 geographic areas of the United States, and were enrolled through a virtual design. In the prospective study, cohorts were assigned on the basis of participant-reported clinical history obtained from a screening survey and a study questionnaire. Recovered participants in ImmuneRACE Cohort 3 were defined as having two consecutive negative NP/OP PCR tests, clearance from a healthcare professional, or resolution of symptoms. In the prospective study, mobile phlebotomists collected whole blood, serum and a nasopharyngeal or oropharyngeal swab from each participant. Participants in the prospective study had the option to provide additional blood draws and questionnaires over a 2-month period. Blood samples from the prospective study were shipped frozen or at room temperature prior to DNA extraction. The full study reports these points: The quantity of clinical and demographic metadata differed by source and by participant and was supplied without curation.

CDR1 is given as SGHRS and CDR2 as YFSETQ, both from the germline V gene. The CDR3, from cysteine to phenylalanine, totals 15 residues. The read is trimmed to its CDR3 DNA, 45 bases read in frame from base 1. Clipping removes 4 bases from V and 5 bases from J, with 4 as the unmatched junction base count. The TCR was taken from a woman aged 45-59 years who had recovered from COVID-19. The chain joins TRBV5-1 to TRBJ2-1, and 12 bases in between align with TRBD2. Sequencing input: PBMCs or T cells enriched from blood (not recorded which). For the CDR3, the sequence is CASSLAGGIDNEQFF. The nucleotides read TGCGCCAGCAGCCTAGCGGGAGGGATAGACAATGAGCAGTTCTTC.